This T cell receptor beta chain was sequenced in a study of shared clonotypes between healthy human individuals. Study findings and constraints: Non-shared clonotypes were found to have lower generation probabilities than the clonotypes that were shared by all four of the sorted-subset donors. A generally larger estimated richness was seen in naive subsets than in memory subsets.

This clone was seen a few times. Antigen unknown. The split of CD4+ cells yielded CD45RA+ naive and CD45RA-negative memory subsets. Methods used by the authors: Filtering differed since immunoSEQ provided only junctions, with no quality scores. Only in-frame clones appear in the TCRdb table, and some are missing; sequencing was by immunoSEQ multiplex PCR. The V and J calls and clone size come from that table; D and trimming were worked out from the DNA. The sample lists approximately 1,000,000 clones, about 84% occurring once. The CDR3 consists of 12 residues. The V end was cut by 5 bases, the J end by 4 bases, with 6 bases between. CDR1 is MNHEY, CDR2 SVGAGI, per germline.

V and J are TRBV6-5 and TRBJ2-1; no clear D. Sequences were obtained from memory CD4+ T cells from PBMCs. As for subset: CD45RA-negative fraction. This TCR was recovered from a man aged 18 to 35 in good health. Some clones in this sample may be carry-over from other donors' samples. For the CDR3, the DNA is TGTGCCAGCAGTAAAGGGTACAATGAGCAGTTCTTC. Amino acid sequence: CASSKGYNEQFF.